These 4 T cell receptor beta chains were all obtained from the same sample, sequenced in a study of graft-versus-host responses after intestinal transplantation. The antigens for these receptors are not known. Repertoires were generated with immunoSEQ multiplex PCR, while TCRdb's copy carries only in-frame clones and drops some. This table holds over 80,000 clones, 92% found once. Specimen: unstimulated CD8+ T cells sorted from spleen or lymph node cells, collected before transplant. These receptors came from a human donor who was the organ donor for an intestinal transplant.

This clone occurred once. The chain links TRBV9 to TRBJ2-3; TRBD2 agrees at 8 bases. The CDR3 length is 14 residues. Germline values: CDR1 SGDLS, CDR2 YYNGEE. V gave up 7 bases and J gave up 4 bases; unmatched junction bases: 8. The CDR3 DNA reads TGTGCCAGCGGAGGGGCGGGGGGTGCAGATACGCAGTATTTT. As protein: CASGGAGGADTQYF.

The V call is TRBV9, the J call TRBJ1-5, with a weak D call TRBD1 (6 bases). The CDR3 is 14 amino acids. V was trimmed by 2 bases and J by 9 bases, leaving 15 bases between them. Germline assignment: CDR1 SGDLS and CDR2 YYNGEE. Here the CDR3 DNA reads TGTGCCAGCAGCGTTTCGGGGGGAGGGGGGCCCCAGCATTTT. Its translation is CASSVSGGGGPQHF. Looking up the rest from reference TRBV9 and TRBJ1-5 gives the full variable domain: DSGVTQTPKHLITATGQRVTLRCSPRSGDLSVYWYQQSLDQGLQFLIQYYNGEERAKGNILERFSAQQFPDLHSELNLSSLELGDSALYFCASSVSGGGGPQHFGDGTRLSIL.

This chain links TRBV2 with TRBJ1-2; a possible D gene is TRBD1 (5 bases). Germline V gene sequence: CDR1 SNHLY, CDR2 FYNNEI. V lost 0 bases and J lost 2, with 10 bases in between. The CDR3 covers 15 residues. CDR3 in amino acids: CASSEAGAGNYGYTF. The CDR3 DNA reads as TGTGCCAGCAGTGAAGCAGGAGCAGGGAACTATGGCTACACCTTC.

The gene calls are TRBV7-2 and TRBJ2-1; 10 nucleotides match TRBD2. The germline gives CDR1 SGHTA, CDR2 FQGNSA. Losses at the gene ends were 1 base for V and 4 bases for J; bases not matched to a gene: 4. The CDR3 totals 16 residues. CDR3 sequence: CASSLGAGGPYNEQFF. The CDR3 coding sequence is TGTGCCAGCAGCTTAGGAGCGGGGGGGCCTTACAATGAGCAGTTCTTC.